This passage covers 17 T cell receptor beta chains from one sample sequenced in a study of vaccination effects on CD4 cells after COVID-19. No antigen has been assigned to these receptors. Investigators separated out CD4+ T cells once more than nine days of culture had passed. Vaccine administered to participants consisted of two doses of either BNT162b2 or mRNA-1273. The data were produced by immunoSEQ multiplex PCR, yet TCRdb's version contains in-frame clones alone and is incomplete. Of approximately 61,000 clones in the sample, nearly 80% are singletons; the top ten hold 4.3%. Sequenced here: CD4+ T cells from PBMCs cultured without peptide, sampled after COVID-19 vaccination. The source of these receptors is a human donor who received a COVID-19 vaccine.

The rearrangement joins TRBV6-6 to TRBJ2-1; D remains ambiguous. The germline CDR1 and CDR2 sequences are MNHNY and SVGAGI (reference sequence). The CDR3 loop spans 13 amino acids. Trimming removed 0 bases at V and 9 bases at J, with 9 bases between. This chain's CDR3 is CASSYSFSGEQFF. Written as DNA, the CDR3 is TGTGCCAGCAGTTACTCGTTTTCGGGTGAGCAGTTCTTC.

The chain recombines TRBV7-7 with TRBJ1-2; D unclear. Germline CDR1 reads SSHAT; CDR2 reads FNYEAQ (reference sequence). The CDR3 has 12 residues. CDR3 nucleotides: TGTGCGCCACGGGAGACTCCCTATGGCTACACCTTC. Translating gives CAPRETPYGYTF.

There are a few counts of this clone. The chain carries TRBV7-2 and TRBJ1-2, with D possibly being TRBD1 (5 bases). Germline assignment: CDR1 SGHTA and CDR2 FQGNSA. The V end lost 1 base, the J end lost 3 bases, and 9 bases lay between the germline ends. The CDR3 sequence is 14 residues long. CDR3 sequence reads: CASSLGTGDYGYTF. DNA for the CDR3: TGTGCCAGCAGCTTAGGGACGGGGGACTATGGCTACACCTTC.

V and J are TRBV2 and TRBJ2-3; weak D call: TRBD1 (6 bases). Trimming took off 5 bases at V and 12 bases at J, with 12 bases between the two ends. This CDR3 has 11 amino acids. Germline CDR1 and CDR2: SNHLY and FYNNEI. CDR3 sequence reads: CASSRGGHQYF. As DNA, the CDR3 is TGTGCCAGCAGTCGAGGGGGTCACCAGTATTTT.

The chain combines TRBV5-1 with TRBJ2-3, with D possibly TRBD1 on 6 matching bases. V was clipped by 5 bases and J by 2 bases, with 9 bases between them. This CDR3 comprises 13 residues. Germline-derived CDR1 and CDR2 are SGHRS and YFSETQ. The CDR3 DNA is TGCGCCAGCAGTTACAGGGTCACAGATACGCAGTATTTT. This codes for CASSYRVTDTQYF.

The gene calls are TRBV20-1 and TRBJ1-2; D call uncertain. The germline V gene encodes CDR1 DFQATT and CDR2 SNEGSKA (reference sequence). This CDR3 region has 12 residues. V was pared by 3 bases and J by 6 bases, with 11 bases between. CDR3 region: CSASETMNGYTF. CDR3 coding DNA: TGCAGTGCTAGTGAGACCATGAATGGCTACACCTTC.

The V call is TRBV6-4, the J call TRBJ1-6; D unclear. This CDR3 region has 12 residues. The germline V gene encodes CDR1 MRHNA and CDR2 SNTAGT. Trimming stripped 0 bases from V and 9 bases from J, with 3 bases between. CDR3 amino acids: CASSDSGSPLHF. The CDR3 DNA sequence: TGTGCCAGCAGTGACTCAGGTTCACCCCTCCACTTT.

V and J are TRBV29-1 and TRBJ1-3; D may be TRBD1 (5 bases). V shed 6 bases and J shed 4 bases, with 16 bases lying between them. Germline assignment: CDR1 SQVTM and CDR2 ANQGSEA. CDR3 length equals 14 residues. CDR3 coding DNA: TGCAGCGTCAATGGCCGAGGGGAGGGAAACACCATATATTTT. This gives the protein CSVNGRGEGNTIYF.

The rearrangement links TRBV5-6 to TRBJ2-2; 8 bases are shared with TRBD1. Germline V CDR1 and CDR2: SGHDT, YYEEEE. The CDR3 loop spans 16 amino acids. The V and J ends lost 4 bases and 5 bases, in that order; junction bases with no gene match: 10. The DNA for the CDR3 is TGTGCCAGCAGCGTCCTCCGGACAGGGAGTACCGGGGAGCTGTTTTTT. Amino acid sequence: CASSVLRTGSTGELFF. Filled out from reference TRBV5-6 and TRBJ2-2, the complete variable domain reads DAGVTQSPTHLIKTRGQQVTLRCSPKSGHDTVSWYQQALGQGPQFIFQYYEEEERQRGNFPDRFSGHQFPNYSSELNVNALLLGDSALYLCASSVLRTGSTGELFFGEGSRLTVL.

This chain uses TRBV28 with TRBJ1-5; D unresolved. There are 14 residues in the CDR3. Trimming left V 3 bases short and J 2 bases short, with 8 bases between. Looked up from germline, CDR1 is MDHEN and CDR2 is SYDVKM. The CDR3 DNA follows: TGTGCCAGCAGTTTGGGGAGGGGCAATCAGCCCCAGCATTTT. Translating gives CASSLGRGNQPQHF.

J is TRBJ1-2 and V is TRBV30; D call uncertain. The length of the CDR3 is 12 residues. The germline gives CDR1 GTSNPN, CDR2 SVGIG (reference sequence). The V end lost 4 bases, the J end lost 4 bases, and 10 bases lay between the germline ends. The CDR3 reads CAWIGRSYGYTF. The CDR3 nucleotides read TGTGCCTGGATCGGTCGTAGCTATGGCTACACCTTC.

The V gene is TRBV6-5, the J gene TRBJ2-5, with TRBD1 as a possible D gene (5 bases). In germline, CDR1 is MNHEY, CDR2 SVGAGI. This CDR3 region has 13 residues. Trimming shortened V by 8 bases and J by 0 bases, and 10 bases separated the two germline ends. This chain's CDR3 is CASSRQYQETQYF. The DNA of the CDR3 is TGTGCCAGCTCGAGACAGTACCAAGAGACCCAGTACTTC.

The CDR3 DNA sequence: TGTGCCAGCAGCTTGTATTTTGAGCAGTTCTTC. As protein: CASSLYFEQFF. The genes are TRBV7-9 and TRBJ2-1; D gene uncertain. The CDR3 consists of 11 residues. Deletions cut 3 bases from V and 9 bases from J, with 6 bases between. In germline, CDR1 is SEHNR, CDR2 FQNEAQ (reference sequence).

This clone appeared a few times. J is TRBJ1-2 and V is TRBV4-2; 7 bases match TRBD1. The CDR3 has 17 amino acids. Germline CDR1 and CDR2: LGHNA and YNFKEQ. Unmatched junction bases numbered 11, after V lost 4 bases and J lost 0 bases. CDR3 amino acids: CASSRGVRGRANYGYTF. CDR3 DNA sequence: TGTGCCAGCAGCCGCGGAGTGAGGGGGCGGGCTAACTATGGCTACACCTTC.

This chain joins TRBV5-1 and TRBJ2-7; D perhaps matches TRBD1 (6 bases). CDR3 length: 14 amino acids. V gave up 7 bases and J gave up 1 base, with 15 bases separating them. The germline V gene encodes CDR1 SGHRS and CDR2 YFSETQ. CDR3: CASSLKGESYEQYF. The DNA of the CDR3 is TGCGCCAGCTCGCTTAAGGGGGAGTCCTACGAGCAGTACTTC.

The CDR3 loop is CASSSSGNSPLHF. The CDR3 nucleotides are TGTGCCAGCAGTTCCTCCGGGAATTCACCCCTCCACTTT. The V gene is TRBV2, the J gene TRBJ1-6, with D unclear. The germline CDR1 and CDR2 sequences are SNHLY and FYNNEI. The CDR3 runs 13 residues. V lost 5 bases and J 7 bases, leaving 9 bases between the germline ends.

The chain employs TRBV7-8 and TRBJ1-1; D is unresolved. CDR3 size: 15 residues. The V end lost 5 bases, the J end lost 3 bases, and 16 bases lay between the germline ends. Germline CDR1 and CDR2: SGHVS and FQNEAQ. The CDR3 sequence: CASSRGWVRDTEAFF. CDR3 DNA: TGTGCCAGCAGCCGAGGGTGGGTTCGGGACACTGAAGCTTTCTTT.